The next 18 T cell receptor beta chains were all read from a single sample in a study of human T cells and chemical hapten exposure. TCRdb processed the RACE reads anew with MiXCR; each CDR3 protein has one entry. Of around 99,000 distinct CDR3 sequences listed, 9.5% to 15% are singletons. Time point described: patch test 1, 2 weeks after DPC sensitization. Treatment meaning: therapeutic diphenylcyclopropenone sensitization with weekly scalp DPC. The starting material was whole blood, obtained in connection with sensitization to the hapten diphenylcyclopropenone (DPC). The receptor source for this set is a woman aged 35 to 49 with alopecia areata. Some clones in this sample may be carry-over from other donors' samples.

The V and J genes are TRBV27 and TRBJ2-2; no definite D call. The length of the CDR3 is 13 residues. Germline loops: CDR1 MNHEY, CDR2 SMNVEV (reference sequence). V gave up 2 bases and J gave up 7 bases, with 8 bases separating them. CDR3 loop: CASSLAIHGELFF. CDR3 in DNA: TGTGCCAGCAGTTTAGCAATTCACGGGGAGCTGTTTTTT.

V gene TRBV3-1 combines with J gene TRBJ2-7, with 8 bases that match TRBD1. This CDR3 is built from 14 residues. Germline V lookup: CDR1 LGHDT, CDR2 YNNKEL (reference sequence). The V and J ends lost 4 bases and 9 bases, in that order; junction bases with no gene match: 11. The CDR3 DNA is TGTGCCAGCAGCCCAGGACAGGGACCTACGTTGCAGTACTTC. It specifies CASSPGQGPTLQYF.

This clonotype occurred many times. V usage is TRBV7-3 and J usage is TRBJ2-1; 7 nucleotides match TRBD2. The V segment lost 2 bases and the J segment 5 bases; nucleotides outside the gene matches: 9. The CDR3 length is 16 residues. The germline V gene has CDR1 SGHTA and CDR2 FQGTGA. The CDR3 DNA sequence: TGTGCCAGCAGCTTATTATCGGGAGGAGGGAACAATGAGCAGTTCTTC. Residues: CASSLLSGGGNNEQFF.

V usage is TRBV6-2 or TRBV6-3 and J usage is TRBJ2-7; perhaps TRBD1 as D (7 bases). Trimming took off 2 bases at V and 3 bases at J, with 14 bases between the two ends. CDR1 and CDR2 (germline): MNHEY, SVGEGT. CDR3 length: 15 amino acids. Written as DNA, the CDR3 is TGTGCCAGCAGTTACCGACAGGGAGGCGACTACGAGCAGTACTTC. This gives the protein CASSYRQGGDYEQYF.

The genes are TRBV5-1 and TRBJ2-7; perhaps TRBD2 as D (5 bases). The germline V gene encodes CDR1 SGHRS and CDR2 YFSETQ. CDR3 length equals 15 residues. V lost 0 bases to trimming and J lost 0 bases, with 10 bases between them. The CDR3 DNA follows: TGCGCCAGCAGCTTGGAGACGGGGAGCTCCTACGAGCAGTACTTC. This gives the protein CASSLETGSSYEQYF. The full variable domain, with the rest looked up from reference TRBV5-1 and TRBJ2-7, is KAGVTQTPRYLIKTRGQQVTLSCSPISGHRSVSWYQQTPGQGLQFLFEYFSETQRNKGNFPGRFSGRQFSNSRSEMNVSTLELGDSALYLCASSLETGSSYEQYFGPGTRLTVT.

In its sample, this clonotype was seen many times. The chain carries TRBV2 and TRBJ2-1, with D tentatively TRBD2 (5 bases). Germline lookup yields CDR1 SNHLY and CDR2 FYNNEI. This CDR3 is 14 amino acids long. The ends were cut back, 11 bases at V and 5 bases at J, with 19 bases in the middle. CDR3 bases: TGTGCCTCCGCGGGCAGGTTGGAAGACAATGAGCAGTTCTTC. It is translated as CASAGRLEDNEQFF.

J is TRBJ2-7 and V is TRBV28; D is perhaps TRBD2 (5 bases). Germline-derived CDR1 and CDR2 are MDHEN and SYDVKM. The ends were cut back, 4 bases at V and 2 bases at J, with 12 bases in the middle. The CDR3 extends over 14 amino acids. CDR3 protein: CASSYPKLAYEQYF. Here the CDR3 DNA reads TGTGCCAGCAGTTACCCCAAACTAGCCTACGAGCAGTACTTC. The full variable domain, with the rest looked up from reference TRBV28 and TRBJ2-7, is DVKVTQSSRYLVKRTGEKVFLECVQDMDHENMFWYRQDPGLGLRLIYFSYDVKMKEKGDIPEGYSVSREKKERFSLILESASTNQTSMYLCASSYPKLAYEQYFGPGTRLTVT.

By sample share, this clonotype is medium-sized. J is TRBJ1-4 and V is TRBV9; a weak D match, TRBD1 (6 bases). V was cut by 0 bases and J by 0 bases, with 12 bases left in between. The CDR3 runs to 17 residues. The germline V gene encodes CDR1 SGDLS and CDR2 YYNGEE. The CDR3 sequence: CASSVEAGDTTNEKLFF. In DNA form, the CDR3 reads TGTGCCAGCAGCGTAGAGGCAGGGGATACAACTAATGAAAAACTGTTTTTT.

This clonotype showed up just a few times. The CDR3 DNA reads as TGTGCCAGCAGTTATGGGAGCGGCGGCGGAAATACGCAGTATTTT. Protein sequence: CASSYGSGGGNTQYF. V and J are TRBV6-2 or TRBV6-3 and TRBJ2-3; D might be TRBD2 (5 bases). Trimming took 3 bases from V and 7 from J, leaving 17 bases between them. The CDR3 covers 15 residues. Germline CDR1 is MNHEY and CDR2 is SVGEGT.

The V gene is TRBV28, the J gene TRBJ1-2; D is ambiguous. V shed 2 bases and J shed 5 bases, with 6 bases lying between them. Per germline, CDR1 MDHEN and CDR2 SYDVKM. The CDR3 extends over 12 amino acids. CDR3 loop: CASSLQKYGYTF. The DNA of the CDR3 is TGTGCCAGCAGTTTACAAAAATATGGCTACACCTTC.

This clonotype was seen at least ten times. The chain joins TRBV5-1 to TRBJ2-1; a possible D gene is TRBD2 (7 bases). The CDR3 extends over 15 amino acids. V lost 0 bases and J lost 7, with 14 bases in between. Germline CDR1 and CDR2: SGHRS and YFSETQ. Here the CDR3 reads CASSLESGTRNEQFF. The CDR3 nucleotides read TGCGCCAGCAGCTTGGAAAGCGGGACACGGAATGAGCAGTTCTTC.

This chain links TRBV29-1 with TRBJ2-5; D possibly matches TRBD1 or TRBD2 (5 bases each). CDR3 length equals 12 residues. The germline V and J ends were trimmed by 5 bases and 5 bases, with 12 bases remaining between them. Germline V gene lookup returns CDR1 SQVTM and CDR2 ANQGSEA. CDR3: CSVLEGRETQYF. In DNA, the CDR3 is TGCAGCGTTCTCGAGGGGCGGGAGACCCAGTACTTC.

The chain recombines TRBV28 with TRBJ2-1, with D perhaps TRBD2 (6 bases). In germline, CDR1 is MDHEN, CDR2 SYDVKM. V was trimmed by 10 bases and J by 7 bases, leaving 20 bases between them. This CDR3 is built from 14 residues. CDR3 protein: CATLRWGTVNEQFF. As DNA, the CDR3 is TGTGCCACCCTCCGGTGGGGGACTGTTAATGAGCAGTTCTTC.

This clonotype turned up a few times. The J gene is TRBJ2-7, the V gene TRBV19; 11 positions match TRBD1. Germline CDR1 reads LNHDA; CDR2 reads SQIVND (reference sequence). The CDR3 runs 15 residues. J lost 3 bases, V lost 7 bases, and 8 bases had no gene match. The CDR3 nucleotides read TGTGCCAGTAAGGCACGGGGACAGGGGGTCTACGAGCAGTACTTC. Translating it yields CASKARGQGVYEQYF.

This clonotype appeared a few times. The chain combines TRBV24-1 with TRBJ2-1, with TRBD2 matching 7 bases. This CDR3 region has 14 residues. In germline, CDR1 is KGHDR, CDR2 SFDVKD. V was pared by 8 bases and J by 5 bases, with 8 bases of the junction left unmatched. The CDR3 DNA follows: TGTGCCACCAAGGAGGCGGGAGAGAACAATGAGCAGTTCTTC. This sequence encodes CATKEAGENNEQFF.

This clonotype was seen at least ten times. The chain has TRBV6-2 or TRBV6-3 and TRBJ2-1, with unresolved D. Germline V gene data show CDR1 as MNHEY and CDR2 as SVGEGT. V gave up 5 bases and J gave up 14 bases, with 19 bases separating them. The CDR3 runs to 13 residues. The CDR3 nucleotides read TGTGCCAGCAGTCTATATCGACCCTCCCGAGAGTTCTTC. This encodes CASSLYRPSREFF.

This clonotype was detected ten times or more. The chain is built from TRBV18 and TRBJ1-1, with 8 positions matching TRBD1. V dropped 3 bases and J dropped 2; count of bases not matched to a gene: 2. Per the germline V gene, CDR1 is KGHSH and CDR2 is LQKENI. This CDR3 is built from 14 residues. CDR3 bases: TGTGCCAGCTCACCGGGGACAGGCAACACTGAAGCTTTCTTT. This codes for CASSPGTGNTEAFF.

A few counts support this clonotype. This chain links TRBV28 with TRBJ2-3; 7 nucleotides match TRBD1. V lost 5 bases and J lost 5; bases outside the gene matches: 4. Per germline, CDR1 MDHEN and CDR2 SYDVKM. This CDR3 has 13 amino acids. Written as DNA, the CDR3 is TGTGCCAGCAGTATGACAGGGAGAGATACGCAGTATTTT. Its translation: CASSMTGRDTQYF.